This T cell receptor beta chain was sequenced for a study of early T cells in non-severe SARS-CoV-2 infection. Study-wide context: Sequencing targeted bulk RNA from unsorted whole blood, leaving chains unpaired.

Losses at the gene ends were 6 bases for V and 15 bases for J; bases not matched to a gene: 5. Germline CDR1 MNHNS, CDR2 SASEGT. CDR3 length: 10 amino acids. Each cDNA molecule carried a unique molecular identifier. TCRdb re-analysed the 5' RACE reads in MiXCR, keeping a single row per CDR3 protein. This repertoire shows 90,000 or so distinct CDR3 sequences, 15% found once; its top ten account for 4.5% to 7%. This clonotype showed up many times. Its specificity is unknown. Points from the study as a whole: A preference for anti-spike CD8 responses marked VDJdb matching, which missed private and CD4 specificities.

The receptor was derived from an adult who was a healthcare worker with PCR-confirmed SARS-CoV-2 infection or an uninfected control (not recorded which). V and J are TRBV6-1 and TRBJ2-1; 7 bases are shared with TRBD2. The sample comprised whole blood. The CDR3 reads CASRGRDGFF. In DNA form, the CDR3 reads TGTGCCAGCAGAGGGAGGGATGGGTTCTTC.